The 17 T cell receptor beta chains below were found in one sample sequenced in a study of T cell changes during pregnancy in multiple sclerosis. The protocol was immunoSEQ multiplex PCR, while the TCRdb copy is restricted to in-frame clones and leaves out a portion. This table has 75,000 to 85,000 clones, just over 90% appearing once. Sequencing was performed on peripheral blood, taken in the second trimester of pregnancy. These receptors originate from a female donor with multiple sclerosis, enrolled in a pregnancy study.

This chain joins TRBV9 and TRBJ2-7; possible D gene TRBD1, 6 bases. V was trimmed by 4 bases and J by 6 bases, leaving 20 bases between them. CDR1 SGDLS and CDR2 YYNGEE come from the germline V gene. The CDR3 sequence is 15 residues long. CDR3 region: CASSPRGDQGPEQYF. In nucleotides, the CDR3 is TGTGCCAGCAGCCCCCGTGGGGATCAGGGGCCCGAGCAGTACTTC.

The chain couples TRBV5-4 to TRBJ1-2; TRBD1 matches 7 bases. V dropped 0 bases and J dropped 5; count of bases not matched to a gene: 4. The CDR3 extends over 14 amino acids. CDR1 SGHNT and CDR2 YYREEE come from the germline V gene (reference sequence). The CDR3 loop reads CASSLAGTAYGYTF. The DNA for the CDR3 is TGTGCCAGCAGCTTGGCCGGGACAGCTTATGGCTACACCTTC.

In the case of this clone: An end of the junction does not agree with germline; a read error may underlie this. The rearrangement joins TRBV6-1 to TRBJ1-5; D not certain. Per the germline V gene, CDR1 is MNHNS and CDR2 is SASEGT. This CDR3 region has 14 residues. For the CDR3, the DNA is TGTGCCAGCAGCCGCCCTGATAGCAATCAGCTCCAGCATTTT. Protein product: CASSRPDSNQLQHF.

The chain joins TRBV11-3 to TRBJ2-3; the D is unclear. The germline V and J ends were trimmed by 5 bases and 1 base, with 16 bases remaining between them. The CDR3 loop spans 16 amino acids. Germline loops: CDR1 SGHNT, CDR2 YENEEA. The chain's CDR3 is CASSQNPEPRTDTQYF. CDR3 DNA sequence: TGTGCCAGCAGCCAAAACCCGGAGCCCCGCACAGATACGCAGTATTTT.

The chain couples TRBV9 to TRBJ1-5, with a possible D match to TRBD1 (6 bases). This CDR3 spans 14 amino acids. V lost 0 bases and J 7 bases, leaving 11 bases between the germline ends. CDR1 is SGDLS and CDR2 is YYNGEE in the germline V gene. In DNA, the CDR3 is TGTGCCAGCAGCGTAGGTTCAGGGGAGCAGCCCCAGCATTTT. Its protein product is CASSVGSGEQPQHF.

This chain connects TRBV30 to TRBJ2-3; the match to TRBD2 covers 12 bases. The CDR3 spans 19 residues. From germline, CDR1 is GTSNPN and CDR2 SVGIG (reference sequence). Trimming took 2 bases from V and 2 from J; bases not matched to a gene: 14. CDR3 DNA sequence: TGTGCCTGGAGTCAAGGGGTAACTAGCGGGGGGCTTTCCACAGATACGCAGTATTTT. It is translated as CAWSQGVTSGGLSTDTQYF.

The CDR3 DNA sequence: TGTGCCACCAGAACCGGGACAGCGAACACTGAAGCTTTCTTT. Residues: CATRTGTANTEAFF. The chain couples TRBV19 to TRBJ1-1; 7 nucleotides align to TRBD1. CDR1 is LNHDA, CDR2 SQIVND, per germline (reference sequence). The CDR3 is 14 residues long. With 10 bases clipped from V and 1 base from J, the junction kept 9 bases outside the gene matches. Full variable domain (rest looked up from reference TRBV19 and TRBJ1-1): DGGITQSPKYLFRKEGQNVTLSCEQNLNHDAMYWYRQDPGQGLRLIYYSQIVNDFQKGDIAEGYSVSREKKESFPLTVTSAQKNPTAFYLCATRTGTANTEAFFGQGTRLTVV.

The chain couples TRBV19 to TRBJ2-3; 12 bases fit TRBD2. The J segment lost 8 bases and the V segment lost 3 bases, leaving 9 bases of the junction unmatched. This CDR3 is built from 16 residues. Per germline, CDR1 LNHDA and CDR2 SQIVND (reference sequence). As DNA, the CDR3 is TGTGCCAGTAGTATTTGGCTAGCGGGGGGGCCGGGTACGCAGTATTTT. It encodes CASSIWLAGGPGTQYF.

The J gene is TRBJ2-5, the V gene TRBV6-1, with D possibly being TRBD1 (5 bases). From germline, CDR1 is MNHNS and CDR2 SASEGT. The V end was cut by 8 bases, the J end by 4 bases, with 8 bases between. CDR3 length: 11 amino acids. The CDR3 DNA reads as TGTGCCAGCTCTACAGGAGAGACCCAGTACTTC. Translated: CASSTGETQYF.

In this sample, this clone turned up once. J is TRBJ2-2 and V is TRBV11-2; TRBD2 aligns across 8 bases. The germline V gene has CDR1 SGHAT and CDR2 FQNNGV. CDR3 length equals 16 residues. J gave up 0 bases and V 6 bases, and 6 bases lay outside the gene matches. The CDR3 DNA sequence: TGTGCCAGCAGTCGAGTTAGCGGGGCGAACACCGGGGAGCTGTTTTTT. Protein sequence: CASSRVSGANTGELFF.

The chain recombines TRBV11-2 with TRBJ2-3; 8 bases map to TRBD2. Germline lookup yields CDR1 SGHAT and CDR2 FQNNGV. The CDR3 is made up of 15 amino acids. V was clipped by 1 base and J by 5 bases; unmatched bases: 5. CDR3 sequence reads: CASSLVRSGEDTQYF. The CDR3 DNA is TGTGCCAGCAGCTTAGTTCGTAGCGGGGAAGATACGCAGTATTTT.

This clone has just one count. V gene TRBV5-1 combines with J gene TRBJ2-3, with 10 bases identical to TRBD2. Unmatched junction bases numbered 6, after V lost 2 bases and J lost 0 bases. Germline lookup yields CDR1 SGHRS and CDR2 YFSETQ. The CDR3 has 17 residues. CDR3 sequence (DNA): TGCGCCAGCAGCTTAACCTATAGCGGGGGGAGCACAGATACGCAGTATTTT. Encoded protein: CASSLTYSGGSTDTQYF. The variable domain in full, completed from reference TRBV5-1 and TRBJ2-3, reads KAGVTQTPRYLIKTRGQQVTLSCSPISGHRSVSWYQQTPGQGLQFLFEYFSETQRNKGNFPGRFSGRQFSNSRSEMNVSTLELGDSALYLCASSLTYSGGSTDTQYFGPGTRLTVL.

In its sample, this clone was seen a few times. The V call is TRBV19, the J call TRBJ1-1; 10 bases are shared with TRBD1. Germline CDR1 LNHDA, CDR2 SQIVND (reference sequence). Trimming cost V 3 bases and J 0 bases; bases outside gene matches: 1. This CDR3 spans 15 amino acids. The CDR3 reads CASSMDRGVNTEAFF. CDR3 nucleotide sequence: TGTGCCAGTAGTATGGACAGGGGGGTGAACACTGAAGCTTTCTTT.

The chain's CDR3 is CASTDRVGTGELFF. CDR3 in DNA: TGTGCCAGCACAGACAGGGTGGGGACCGGGGAGCTGTTTTTT. The chain recombines TRBV9 with TRBJ2-2; 7 nucleotides align to TRBD1. After removal of 6 bases from V and 5 bases from J, the junction contained 7 bases not matched to a gene. The CDR3 spans 14 residues. CDR1 SGDLS and CDR2 YYNGEE come from the germline V gene.

CDR3 loop: CASSVVGTNSYNEQFF. The CDR3 DNA is TGTGCCAGCAGCGTAGTGGGGACAAACTCCTACAATGAGCAGTTCTTC. The chain recombines TRBV9 with TRBJ2-1; perhaps TRBD1 as D (6 bases). The CDR3 runs 16 residues. V lost 0 bases and J lost 0, with 10 bases in between. Looked up from germline, CDR1 is SGDLS and CDR2 is YYNGEE.

V gene TRBV19 combines with J gene TRBJ1-6; perhaps TRBD1 as D (6 bases). Trimming pared 5 bases from V and 4 bases from J, leaving 9 bases between. CDR1 is LNHDA, CDR2 SQIVND, per germline (reference sequence). The CDR3 sequence is 14 residues long. CDR3 region: CASSAGQYNSPLHF. CDR3 nucleotides: TGTGCCAGTAGTGCCGGACAGTATAATTCACCCCTCCACTTT.

CDR3 nucleotides: TGCAGCGTTGAACGGCCGGGACAGGGCGGCCCAGATACGCAGTATTTT. This gives the protein CSVERPGQGGPDTQYF. The J gene is TRBJ2-3, the V gene TRBV29-1; TRBD1 agrees at 9 bases. The CDR3 sequence is 16 residues long. Trimming cost V 2 bases and J 4 bases; bases outside gene matches: 10. Germline CDR1 is SQVTM and CDR2 is ANQGSEA.